Listed below are T cell receptor beta chains from one sample, sequenced in a study of cytomegalovirus exposure and HLA in healthy donors. Here immunoSEQ multiplex PCR was the method, and the copy in TCRdb shows in-frame clones only, minus some. The sample records some 130,000 clones, around 74% being singletons. The sequenced sample consisted of PBMCs. The source is a young man in good health and CMV-seronegative. Both conserved end residues are part of each CDR3.

J gene: TRBJ2-3
V gene: TRBV18
CDR3 length: 16
CDR3 protein: CASSFLGRGATDTQYF

J gene: TRBJ1-1
V gene: TRBV6-5
CDR3 length: 14
CDR3 protein: CASGTGPRNTEAFF

J gene: TRBJ2-2
V gene: TRBV9
CDR3 length: 15
CDR3 protein: CASSETSRGTGELFF

J gene: TRBJ2-5
V gene: TRBV6-5
CDR3 length: 15
CDR3 protein: CASKKRDWRRETQYF

J gene: TRBJ1-1
V gene: TRBV6-5
CDR3 length: 15
CDR3 protein: CASSNTDGEWTEAFF

J gene: TRBJ2-1
V gene: TRBV25-1
CDR3 length: 18
CDR3 protein: CASSEGEGGLWSYNEQFF

J gene: TRBJ1-6
V gene: TRBV5-4
CDR3 length: 15
CDR3 protein: CASSSGGTDGSPLHF

J gene: TRBJ2-1
V gene: TRBV4-2
CDR3 length: 15
CDR3 protein: CASSQVVSSYNEQFF

J gene: TRBJ2-1
V gene: TRBV5-1
CDR3 length: 14
CDR3 protein: CASSSAGLTNEQLF

J gene: TRBJ1-1
V gene: TRBV7-2
CDR3 length: 17
CDR3 protein: CASRSGQGGTMNTEAFF

J gene: TRBJ2-4
V gene: TRBV13
CDR3 length: 15
CDR3 protein: CASSLVSGSVNIQYF

J gene: TRBJ1-2
V gene: TRBV28
CDR3 length: 13
CDR3 protein: CASSFGAVYGYTF

J gene: TRBJ2-1
V gene: TRBV28
CDR3 length: 16
CDR3 protein: CASSFRAGAPYNEQFF

J gene: TRBJ1-1
V gene: TRBV28
CDR3 length: 17
CDR3 protein: CASSFSSLARGGTEAFF

J gene: TRBJ1-6
V gene: TRBV28
CDR3 length: 14
CDR3 protein: CASRVTGGNSPLHF

J gene: TRBJ1-1
V gene: TRBV6-5
CDR3 length: 13
CDR3 protein: CASRLNGNTEAFF

J gene: TRBJ1-2
V gene: TRBV18
CDR3 length: 15
CDR3 protein: CASSPDSVTNYGYTF

J gene: TRBJ1-6
V gene: TRBV4-3
CDR3 length: 15
CDR3 protein: CASSQEGINNSPLHF

J gene: TRBJ2-2
V gene: TRBV7-6
CDR3 length: 13
CDR3 protein: CASSLVGGDELFF

J gene: TRBJ2-7
V gene: TRBV7-9
CDR3 length: 14
CDR3 protein: CASSSSEISYEQYF

J gene: TRBJ2-5
V gene: TRBV15
CDR3 length: 16
CDR3 protein: CATSISTSGGVRTQYF

J gene: TRBJ2-7
V gene: TRBV30
CDR3 length: 13
CDR3 protein: CAWTRGALYEQYF

J gene: TRBJ1-3
V gene: TRBV30
CDR3 length: 12
CDR3 protein: CAWNRAGNTIYF

J gene: TRBJ2-3
V gene: TRBV7-9
CDR3 length: 15
CDR3 protein: CASSSVSGITDTQYF

J gene: TRBJ1-5
V gene: TRBV6-9
CDR3 length: 17
CDR3 protein: CASRPPRDRAGNQPQHF

J gene: TRBJ2-1
V gene: TRBV6-5
CDR3 length: 15
CDR3 protein: CASSPGTSSYNEQFF

J gene: TRBJ2-2
V gene: TRBV28
CDR3 length: 18
CDR3 protein: CASSSAPGREGRGGELFF

J gene: TRBJ2-1
V gene: TRBV5-1
CDR3 length: 16
CDR3 protein: CASSLIGTSPMDEQFF

J gene: TRBJ1-1
V gene: TRBV30
CDR3 length: 11
CDR3 protein: CAWYMNTEAFF

J gene: TRBJ2-7
V gene: TRBV6-1
CDR3 length: 14
CDR3 protein: CASTLTGSSYEQYF

J gene: TRBJ2-5
V gene: TRBV15
CDR3 length: 14
CDR3 protein: CATSRGGGRETQYF

J gene: TRBJ1-5
V gene: TRBV2
CDR3 length: 14
CDR3 protein: CASGGQGSNQPQHF

J gene: TRBJ1-1
V gene: TRBV14
CDR3 length: 14
CDR3 protein: CASSFRTWNTEAFF

J gene: TRBJ2-7
V gene: TRBV4-3
CDR3 length: 14
CDR3 protein: CASSQAWGDYEQYF

J gene: TRBJ2-1
V gene: TRBV2
CDR3 length: 13
CDR3 protein: CASSPGLAREQFF

J gene: TRBJ1-5
V gene: TRBV19
CDR3 length: 14
CDR3 protein: CASRTWEGDQPQHF

J gene: TRBJ1-4
V gene: TRBV28
CDR3 length: 14
CDR3 protein: CASSGAGANEKLFF

J gene: TRBJ1-2
V gene: TRBV5-4
CDR3 length: 15
CDR3 protein: CASSGPGQGVYGYTF

J gene: TRBJ2-5
V gene: TRBV10-3
CDR3 length: 15
CDR3 protein: CAISPTTGYQETQYF

J gene: TRBJ1-1
V gene: TRBV18
CDR3 length: 13
CDR3 protein: CASSPRTSTEAFF

J gene: TRBJ1-1
V gene: TRBV30
CDR3 length: 13
CDR3 protein: CAWRVTGNTEAFF

J gene: TRBJ1-2
V gene: TRBV27
CDR3 length: 13
CDR3 protein: CASSSTGNYGYTF

J gene: TRBJ2-7
V gene: TRBV5-4
CDR3 length: 13
CDR3 protein: CASNAGGSYEQYF

J gene: TRBJ1-2
V gene: TRBV7-9
CDR3 length: 11
CDR3 protein: CASSSIYGYTF

J gene: TRBJ2-7
V gene: TRBV7-2
CDR3 length: 16
CDR3 protein: CASSAGLVTLNYEQYF

J gene: TRBJ1-1
V gene: TRBV5-1
CDR3 length: 13
CDR3 protein: CASSGTGLERAFF

J gene: TRBJ2-2
V gene: TRBV7-7
CDR3 length: 18
CDR3 protein: CASSLVFCQREDIGELFF

J gene: TRBJ2-2
V gene: TRBV6-6
CDR3 length: 15
CDR3 protein: CASSYSGGDTGELFF

J gene: TRBJ1-1
V gene: TRBV28
CDR3 length: 15
CDR3 protein: CASSPSGGGNTEAFF

J gene: TRBJ2-7
V gene: TRBV28
CDR3 length: 13
CDR3 protein: CASAGGPSYEQYF

J gene: TRBJ2-7
V gene: TRBV27
CDR3 length: 15
CDR3 protein: CASGLGTSGSYEQYF

J gene: TRBJ2-5
V gene: TRBV30
CDR3 length: 15
CDR3 protein: CAWSVKGQGQGTQYF

J gene: TRBJ2-5
V gene: TRBV28
CDR3 length: 15
CDR3 protein: CASSHQSQGDETQYF